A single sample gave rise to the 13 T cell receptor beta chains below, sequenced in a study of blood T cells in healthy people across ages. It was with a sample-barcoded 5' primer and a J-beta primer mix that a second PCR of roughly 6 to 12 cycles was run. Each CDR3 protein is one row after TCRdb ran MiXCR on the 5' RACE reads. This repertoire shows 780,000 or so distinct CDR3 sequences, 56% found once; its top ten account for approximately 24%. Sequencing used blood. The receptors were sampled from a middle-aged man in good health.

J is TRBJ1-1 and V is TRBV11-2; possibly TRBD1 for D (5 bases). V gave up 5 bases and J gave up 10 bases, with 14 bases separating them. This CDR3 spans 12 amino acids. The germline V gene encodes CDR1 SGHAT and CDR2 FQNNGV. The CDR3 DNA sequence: TGTGCCAGCAGCCCAACAGGTGAAAGAGCTTTCTTT. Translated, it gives CASSPTGERAFF.

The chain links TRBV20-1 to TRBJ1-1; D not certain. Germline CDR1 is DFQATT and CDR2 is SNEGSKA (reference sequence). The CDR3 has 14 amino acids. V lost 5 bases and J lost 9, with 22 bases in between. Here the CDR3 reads CSAPSRTLKAKAFF. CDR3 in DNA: TGCAGTGCTCCCTCTCGGACTCTCAAAGCTAAAGCTTTCTTT.

The CDR3 DNA follows: TGTGCCACCAGCAGAGCCATTTCAAAGACCCAGTACTTC. Translated: CATSRAISKTQYF. J is TRBJ2-7 and V is TRBV15; unclear D gene. With the DNA end fitting TRBJ2-5 better, the J assignment may be wrong. There are 13 residues in the CDR3. CDR1 is LNHNV and CDR2 is YYDKDF in the germline V gene (reference sequence).

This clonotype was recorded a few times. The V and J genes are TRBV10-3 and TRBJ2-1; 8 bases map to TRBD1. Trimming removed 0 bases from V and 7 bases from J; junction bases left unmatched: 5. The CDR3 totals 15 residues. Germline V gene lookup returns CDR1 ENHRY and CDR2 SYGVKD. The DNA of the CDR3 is TGTGCCATCAGTGAGTCGACAGGGGCGCAGAATGAGCAGTTCTTC. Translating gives CAISESTGAQNEQFF.

The CDR3 DNA is TGTGCCAGCAGTCCCCTGGGGGGGCGAGGGACCCAGTACTTC. Amino acids: CASSPLGGRGTQYF. The gene calls are TRBV12-3 or TRBV12-4 and TRBJ2-5, with a possible D match to TRBD2 (7 bases). Deletions cut 5 bases from V and 7 bases from J, with 17 bases between. CDR3 size: 14 residues.

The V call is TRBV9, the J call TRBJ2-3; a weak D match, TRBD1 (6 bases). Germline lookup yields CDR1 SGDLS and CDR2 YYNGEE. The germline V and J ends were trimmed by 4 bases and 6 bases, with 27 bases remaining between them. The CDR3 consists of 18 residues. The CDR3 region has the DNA TGTGCCAGCAGCTCGCCCCGGCAGGGGTATTCGGCAGGCGATACGCAGTATTTT. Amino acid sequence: CASSSPRQGYSAGDTQYF.

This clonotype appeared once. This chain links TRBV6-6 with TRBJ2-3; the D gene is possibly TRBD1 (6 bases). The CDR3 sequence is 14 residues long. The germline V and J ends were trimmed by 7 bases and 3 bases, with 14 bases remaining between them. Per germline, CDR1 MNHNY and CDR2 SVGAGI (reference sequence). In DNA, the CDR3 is TGTGCCAGCACGACACAGGGTAGGACAGATACGCAGTATTTT. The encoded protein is CASTTQGRTDTQYF.

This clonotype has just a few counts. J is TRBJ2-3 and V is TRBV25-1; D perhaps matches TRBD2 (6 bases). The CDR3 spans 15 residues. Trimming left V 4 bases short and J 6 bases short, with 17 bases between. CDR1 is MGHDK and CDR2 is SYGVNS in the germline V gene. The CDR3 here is CASSAGGTHADTQYF. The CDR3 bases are TGTGCCAGCAGTGCCGGCGGGACTCACGCCGATACGCAGTATTTT.

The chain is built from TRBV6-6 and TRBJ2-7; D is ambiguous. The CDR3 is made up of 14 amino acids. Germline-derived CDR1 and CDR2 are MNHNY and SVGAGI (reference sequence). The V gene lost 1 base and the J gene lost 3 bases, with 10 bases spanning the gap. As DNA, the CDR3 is TGTGCCAGCAGTTACTACAGTGGAGACTACGAGCAGTACTTC. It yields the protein CASSYYSGDYEQYF.

The CDR3 sequence: CASSLASRGSETQYF. The CDR3 bases are TGCGCCAGCAGCTTGGCCTCCAGGGGGTCTGAGACCCAGTACTTC. This rearrangement joins TRBV5-1 to TRBJ2-5, with TRBD1 matching 7 bases. The germline gives CDR1 SGHRS, CDR2 YFSETQ. Losses at the gene ends were 0 bases for V and 5 bases for J; bases not matched to a gene: 7. The CDR3 totals 15 residues.

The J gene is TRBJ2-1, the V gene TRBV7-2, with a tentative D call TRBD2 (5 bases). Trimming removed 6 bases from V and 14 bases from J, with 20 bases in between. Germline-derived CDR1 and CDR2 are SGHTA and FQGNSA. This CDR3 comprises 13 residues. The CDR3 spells CASSPALAQREFF. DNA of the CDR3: TGTGCCAGCAGTCCCGCCCTAGCCCAGAGGGAGTTCTTC.

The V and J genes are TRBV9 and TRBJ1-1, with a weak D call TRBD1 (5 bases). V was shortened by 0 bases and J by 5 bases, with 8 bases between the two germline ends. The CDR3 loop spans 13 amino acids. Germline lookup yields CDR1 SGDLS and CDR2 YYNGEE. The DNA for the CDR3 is TGTGCCAGCAGCGTAGGGGGGGAGACTGAAGCTTTCTTT. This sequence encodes CASSVGGETEAFF. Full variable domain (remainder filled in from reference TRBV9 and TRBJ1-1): DSGVTQTPKHLITATGQRVTLRCSPRSGDLSVYWYQQSLDQGLQFLIQYYNGEERAKGNILERFSAQQFPDLHSELNLSSLELGDSALYFCASSVGGETEAFFGQGTRLTVV.

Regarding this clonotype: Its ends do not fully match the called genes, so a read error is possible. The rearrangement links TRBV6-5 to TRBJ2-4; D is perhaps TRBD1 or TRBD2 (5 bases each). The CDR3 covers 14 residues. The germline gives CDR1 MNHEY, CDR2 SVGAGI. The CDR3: CASSHGTTENIRYF. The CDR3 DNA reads TGTGCCAGCAGTCACGGGACCACAGAAAACATTCGGTACTTC.